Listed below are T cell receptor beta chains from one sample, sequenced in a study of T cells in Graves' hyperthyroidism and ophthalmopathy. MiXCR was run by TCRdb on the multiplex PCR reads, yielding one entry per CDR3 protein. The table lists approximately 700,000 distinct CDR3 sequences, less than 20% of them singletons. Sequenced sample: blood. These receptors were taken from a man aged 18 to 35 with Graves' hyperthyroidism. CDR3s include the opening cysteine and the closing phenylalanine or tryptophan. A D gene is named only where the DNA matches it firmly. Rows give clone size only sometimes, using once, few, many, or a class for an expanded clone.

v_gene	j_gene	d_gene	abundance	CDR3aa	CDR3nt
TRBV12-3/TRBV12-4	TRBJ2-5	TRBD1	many	CASSPSGQGSQETQYF	TGTGCCAGCAGTCCTTCGGGACAGGGGAGTCAAGAGACCCAGTACTTC
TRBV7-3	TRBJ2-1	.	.	CASSPVGGLDEQFF	TGTGCCAGCAGCCCCGTTGGAGGGTTGGATGAGCAGTTCTTC
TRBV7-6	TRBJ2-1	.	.	CASSLVHPGGYNEQFF	TGTGCCAGCAGCTTAGTGCATCCAGGCGGGTACAATGAGCAGTTCTTC
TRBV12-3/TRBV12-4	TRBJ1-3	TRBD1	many	CASSLGQGNTIYF	TGTGCCAGCAGTCTGGGACAGGGAAACACCATATATTTT
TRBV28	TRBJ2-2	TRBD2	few	CASRLAGGTRAGELFF	TGTGCCAGCAGGCTAGCGGGAGGGACAAGGGCCGGGGAGCTGTTTTTT
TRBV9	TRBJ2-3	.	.	CASNGGEGYTDTQYF	TGTGCCAGCAACGGGGGAGAAGGGTACACAGATACGCAGTATTTT
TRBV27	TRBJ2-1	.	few	CASSLGGAFNEQFF	TGTGCCAGCAGTTTAGGGGGAGCTTTCAATGAGCAGTTCTTC
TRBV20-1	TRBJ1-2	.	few	CSANEGTYYGYTF	TGCAGTGCTAATGAGGGCACTTACTATGGCTACACCTTC
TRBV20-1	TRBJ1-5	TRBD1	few	CSARTGTGSNQPQHF	TGCAGTGCTAGAACCGGGACAGGGTCCAATCAGCCCCAGCATTTT
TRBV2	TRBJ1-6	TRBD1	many	CASRGQGVSYNSPLHF	TGTGCCAGCAGGGGACAGGGTGTCTCCTATAATTCACCCCTCCACTTT
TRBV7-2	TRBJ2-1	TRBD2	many	CASSSPGLAGGSVYNEQFF	TGTGCCAGCAGCTCACCGGGACTAGCGGGAGGAAGCGTCTACAATGAGCAGTTCTTC
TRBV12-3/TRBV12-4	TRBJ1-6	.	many	CASSFGGPSRSPLHF	TGTGCCAGCAGTTTCGGTGGGCCATCCCGTTCACCCCTCCACTTT
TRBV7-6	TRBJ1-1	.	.	CASSLNGQNTEALF	TGTGCCAGCAGCTTAAACGGACAGAACACTGAAGCTCTCTTT
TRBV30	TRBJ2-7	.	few	CAWSQSREQYF	TGTGCCTGGAGTCAGTCGCGGGAGCAGTACTTC
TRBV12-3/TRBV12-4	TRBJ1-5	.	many	CASSLREPGNQPQHF	TGTGCCAGCAGTTTAAGGGAGCCCGGTAATCAGCCCCAGCATTTT